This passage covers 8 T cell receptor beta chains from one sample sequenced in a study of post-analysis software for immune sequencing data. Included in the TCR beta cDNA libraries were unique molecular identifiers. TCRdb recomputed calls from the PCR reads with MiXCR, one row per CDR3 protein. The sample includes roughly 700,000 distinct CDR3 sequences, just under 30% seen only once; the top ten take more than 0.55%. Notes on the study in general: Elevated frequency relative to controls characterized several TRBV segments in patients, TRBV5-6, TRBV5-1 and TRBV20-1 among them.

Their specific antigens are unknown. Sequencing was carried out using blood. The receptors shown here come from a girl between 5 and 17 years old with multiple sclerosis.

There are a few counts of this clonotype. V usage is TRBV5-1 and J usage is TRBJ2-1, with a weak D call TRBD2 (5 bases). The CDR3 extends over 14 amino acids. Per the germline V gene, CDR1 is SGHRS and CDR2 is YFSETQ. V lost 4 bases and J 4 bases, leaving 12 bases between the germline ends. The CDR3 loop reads CASSGLRVYNEQFF. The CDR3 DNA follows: TGCGCCAGCAGCGGACTCCGAGTATACAATGAGCAGTTCTTC.

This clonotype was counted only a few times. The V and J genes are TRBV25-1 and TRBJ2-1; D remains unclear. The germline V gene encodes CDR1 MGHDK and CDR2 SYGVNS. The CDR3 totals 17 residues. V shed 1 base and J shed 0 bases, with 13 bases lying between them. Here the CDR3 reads CASSELWQLSSYNEQFF. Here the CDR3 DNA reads TGTGCCAGCAGTGAATTGTGGCAGCTCAGCTCCTACAATGAGCAGTTCTTC.

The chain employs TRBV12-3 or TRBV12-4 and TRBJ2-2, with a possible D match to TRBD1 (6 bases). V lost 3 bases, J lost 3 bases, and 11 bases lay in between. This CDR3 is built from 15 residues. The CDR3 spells CASSFQGFDTGELFF. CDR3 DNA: TGTGCCAGCAGTTTTCAGGGGTTTGACACCGGGGAGCTGTTTTTT.

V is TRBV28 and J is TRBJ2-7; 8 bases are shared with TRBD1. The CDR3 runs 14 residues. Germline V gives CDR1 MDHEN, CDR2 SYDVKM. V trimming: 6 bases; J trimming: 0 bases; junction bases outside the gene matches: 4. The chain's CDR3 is CASRPTGGSYEQYF. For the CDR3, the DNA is TGTGCCAGCAGACCTACAGGGGGCTCCTACGAGCAGTACTTC. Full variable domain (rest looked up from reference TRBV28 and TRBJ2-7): DVKVTQSSRYLVKRTGEKVFLECVQDMDHENMFWYRQDPGLGLRLIYFSYDVKMKEKGDIPEGYSVSREKKERFSLILESASTNQTSMYLCASRPTGGSYEQYFGPGTRLTVT.

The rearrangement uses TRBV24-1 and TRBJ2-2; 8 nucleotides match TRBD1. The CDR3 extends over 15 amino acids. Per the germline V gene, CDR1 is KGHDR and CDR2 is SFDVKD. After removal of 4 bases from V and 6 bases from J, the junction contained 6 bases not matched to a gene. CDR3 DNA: TGTGCCACCAGTGAGAGCGGACAGGGTCCCGGGGAGCTGTTTTTT. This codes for CATSESGQGPGELFF.

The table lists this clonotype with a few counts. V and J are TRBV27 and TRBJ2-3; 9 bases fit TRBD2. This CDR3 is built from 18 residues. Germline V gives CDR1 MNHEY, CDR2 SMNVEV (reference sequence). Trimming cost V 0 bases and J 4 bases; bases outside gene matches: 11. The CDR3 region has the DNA TGTGCCAGCAGTTTATCTCTAGCGGGGACCCACCTCCCAGATACGCAGTATTTT. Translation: CASSLSLAGTHLPDTQYF.

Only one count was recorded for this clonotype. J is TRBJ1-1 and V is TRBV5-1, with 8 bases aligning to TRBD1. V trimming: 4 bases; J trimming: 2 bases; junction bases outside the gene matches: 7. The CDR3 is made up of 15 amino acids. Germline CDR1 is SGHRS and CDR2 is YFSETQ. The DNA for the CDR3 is TGCGCCAGCAGCCCCGGACAGGGATTTAACACTGAAGCTTTCTTT. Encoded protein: CASSPGQGFNTEAFF.

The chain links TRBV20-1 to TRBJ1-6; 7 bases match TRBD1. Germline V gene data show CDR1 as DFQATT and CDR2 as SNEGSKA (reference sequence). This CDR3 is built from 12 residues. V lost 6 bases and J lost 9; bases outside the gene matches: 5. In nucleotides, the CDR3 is TGCAGTGCGATAGACAGGGCTTCACCCCTCCACTTT. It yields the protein CSAIDRASPLHF.